The sequence of this T cell receptor (beta chain) was determined in a study of patients and donors after allogeneic stem cell transplantation (dated by TCRdb to between 2020 and 2021). Library prep was done by RT-PCR. Data came from a NextSeq 550. TCRdb took the public reads, trimmed them with fastp at Q25, ran MiXCR for clone calling and kept in-frame beta chains. Rows with one shared CDR3 protein collapse into an entry with the most common genes and DNA. The sample data list hundreds of thousands of distinct CDR3 sequences, and 13% to 15% of these were observed just once. Together, the top ten hold roughly 11% of the sample. The table lists this clonotype with a count of one. The antigen it recognizes is unknown. No per-base quality is available; no much larger clone lies one base away. One read alone provides weak support. CDR1 is given as GTSNPN and CDR2 as SVGIG, both from the germline V gene (reference sequence). From V the trimming removes 4 bases and from J it removes 4 bases, while the gene matches leave 12 bases of the junction unaccounted for. From the cysteine through the phenylalanine, the CDR3 covers 15 amino acids. Just CDR3 DNA is preserved here, 45 bases in frame from base 1.

The V and J genes are TRBV30 and TRBJ1-2; 7 junctional bases match TRBD1. Source material: blood, either unsorted or a sorted T cell fraction (not recorded which). This TCR came from a human donor who was either an allogeneic HSCT recipient or a stem cell or donor lymphocyte infusion donor (not recorded which). It is not recorded whose cells these are; they may come from a transplant donor. The CDR3 is CAWKPLDRVGYGYTF. The DNA sequence is TGTGCCTGGAAACCTCTCGACAGGGTCGGCTATGGCTACACCTTC.